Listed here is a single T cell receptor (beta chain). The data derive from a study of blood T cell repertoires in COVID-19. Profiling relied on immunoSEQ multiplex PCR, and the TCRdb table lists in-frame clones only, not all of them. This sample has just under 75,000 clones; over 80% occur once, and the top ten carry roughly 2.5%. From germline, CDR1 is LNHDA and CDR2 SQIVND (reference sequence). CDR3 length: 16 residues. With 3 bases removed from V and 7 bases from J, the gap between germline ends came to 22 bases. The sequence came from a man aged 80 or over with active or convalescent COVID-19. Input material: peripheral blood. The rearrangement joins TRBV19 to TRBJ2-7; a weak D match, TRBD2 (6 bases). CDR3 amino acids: CASSIGPGLVAGEQYF. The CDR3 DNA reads TGTGCCAGTAGTATCGGACCGGGGCTGGTCGCGGGAGAGCAGTACTTC.